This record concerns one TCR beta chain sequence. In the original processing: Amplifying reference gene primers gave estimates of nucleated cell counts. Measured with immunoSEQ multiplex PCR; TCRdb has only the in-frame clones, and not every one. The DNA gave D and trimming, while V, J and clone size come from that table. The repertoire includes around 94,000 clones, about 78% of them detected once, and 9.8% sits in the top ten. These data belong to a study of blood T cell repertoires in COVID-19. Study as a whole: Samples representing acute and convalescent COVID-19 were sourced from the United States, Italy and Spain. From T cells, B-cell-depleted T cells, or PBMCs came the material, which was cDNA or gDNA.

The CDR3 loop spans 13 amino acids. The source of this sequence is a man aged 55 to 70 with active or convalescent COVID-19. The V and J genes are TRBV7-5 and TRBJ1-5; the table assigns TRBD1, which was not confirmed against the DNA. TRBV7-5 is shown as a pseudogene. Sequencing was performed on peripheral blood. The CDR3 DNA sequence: TGTGCCAGAAGCTTCAGGACAGGTGGGCCCCAGCATTTT. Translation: CARSFRTGGPQHF.